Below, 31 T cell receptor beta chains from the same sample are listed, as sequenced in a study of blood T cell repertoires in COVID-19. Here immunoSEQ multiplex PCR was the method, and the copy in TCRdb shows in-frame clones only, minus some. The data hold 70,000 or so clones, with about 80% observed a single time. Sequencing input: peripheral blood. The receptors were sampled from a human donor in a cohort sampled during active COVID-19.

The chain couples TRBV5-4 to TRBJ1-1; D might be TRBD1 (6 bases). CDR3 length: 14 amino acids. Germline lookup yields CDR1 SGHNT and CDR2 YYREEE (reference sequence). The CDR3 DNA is TGTGCACTCAGCTTGAGGGGGGGATCGACTGAAGCTTTCTTT. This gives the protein CALSLRGGSTEAFF.

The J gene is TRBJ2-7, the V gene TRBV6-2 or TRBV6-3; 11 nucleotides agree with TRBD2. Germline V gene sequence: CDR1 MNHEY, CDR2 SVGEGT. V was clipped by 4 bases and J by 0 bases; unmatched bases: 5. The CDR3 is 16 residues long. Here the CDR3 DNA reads TGTGCCAGCAGTTCACCGACTAGCGGGGTCTCCTACGAGCAGTACTTC. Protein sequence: CASSSPTSGVSYEQYF.

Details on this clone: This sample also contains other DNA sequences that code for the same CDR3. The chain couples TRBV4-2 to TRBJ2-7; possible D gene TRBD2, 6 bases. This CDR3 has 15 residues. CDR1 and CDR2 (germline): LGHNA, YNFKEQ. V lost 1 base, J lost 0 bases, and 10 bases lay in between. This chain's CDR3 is CASSQVWDSSYEQYF. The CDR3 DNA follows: TGTGCCAGCAGCCAAGTCTGGGACTCCTCCTACGAGCAGTACTTC.

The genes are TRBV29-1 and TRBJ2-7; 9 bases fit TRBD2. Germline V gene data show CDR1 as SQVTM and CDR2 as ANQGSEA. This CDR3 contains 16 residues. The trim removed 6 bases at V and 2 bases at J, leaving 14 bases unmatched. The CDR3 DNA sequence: TGCAGCGTCGCTGGGACAGCTAGCGGGACAACCTACGAGCAGTACTTC. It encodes CSVAGTASGTTYEQYF.

CDR3 coding DNA: TGTGCCACGACCCAGGACAGTTCGGACGAGCAGTACTTC. This translates into CATTQDSSDEQYF. The chain is built from TRBV19 and TRBJ2-7, with D possibly being TRBD1 (6 bases). Trimming took 10 bases from V and 5 from J, leaving 18 bases between them. This CDR3 spans 13 amino acids. The germline V gene has CDR1 LNHDA and CDR2 SQIVND (reference sequence).

The CDR3 reads CASSDEGAVGSNYGYTF. CDR3 DNA sequence: TGTGCCAGCAGTGATGAGGGGGCAGTGGGGTCTAACTATGGCTACACCTTC. The rearrangement uses TRBV6-1 and TRBJ1-2, with 7 bases aligning to TRBD1. This CDR3 comprises 17 residues. Germline V gene sequence: CDR1 MNHNS, CDR2 SASEGT. Unmatched junction bases numbered 10, after V lost 3 bases and J lost 0 bases.

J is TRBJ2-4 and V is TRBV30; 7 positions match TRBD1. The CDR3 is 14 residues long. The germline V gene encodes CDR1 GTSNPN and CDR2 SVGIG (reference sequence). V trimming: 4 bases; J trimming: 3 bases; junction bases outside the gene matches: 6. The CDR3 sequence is CAWNRGRGKNIQYF. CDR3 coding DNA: TGTGCCTGGAACAGGGGTCGGGGCAAAAACATTCAGTACTTC.

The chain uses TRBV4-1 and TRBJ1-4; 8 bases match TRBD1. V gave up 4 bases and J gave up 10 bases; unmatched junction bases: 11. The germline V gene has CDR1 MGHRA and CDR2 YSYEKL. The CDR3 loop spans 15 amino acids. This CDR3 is CASSRLTGEVVKLFF. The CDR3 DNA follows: TGCGCCAGCAGCCGACTGACAGGGGAGGTTGTAAAACTGTTTTTT.

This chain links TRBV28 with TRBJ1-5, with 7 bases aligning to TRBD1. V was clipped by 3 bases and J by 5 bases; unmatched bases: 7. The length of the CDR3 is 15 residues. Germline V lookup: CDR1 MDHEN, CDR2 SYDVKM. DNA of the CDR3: TGTGCCAGCAGTTTTAGTGGGACAGTCGATCAGCCCCAGCATTTT. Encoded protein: CASSFSGTVDQPQHF.

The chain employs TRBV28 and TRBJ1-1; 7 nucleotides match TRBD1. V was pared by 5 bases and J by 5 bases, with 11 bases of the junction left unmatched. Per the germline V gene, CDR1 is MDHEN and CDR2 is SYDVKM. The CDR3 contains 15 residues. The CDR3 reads CASSGAADRETEAFF. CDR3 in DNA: TGTGCCAGCAGTGGGGCCGCCGACAGGGAGACTGAAGCTTTCTTT.

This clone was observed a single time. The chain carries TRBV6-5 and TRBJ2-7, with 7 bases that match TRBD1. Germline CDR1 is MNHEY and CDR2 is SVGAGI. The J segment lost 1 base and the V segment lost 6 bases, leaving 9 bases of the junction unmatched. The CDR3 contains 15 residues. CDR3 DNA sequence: TGTGCCAGCAGGACCGGGACAGAAAGATCCTACGAGCAGTACTTC. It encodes CASRTGTERSYEQYF.

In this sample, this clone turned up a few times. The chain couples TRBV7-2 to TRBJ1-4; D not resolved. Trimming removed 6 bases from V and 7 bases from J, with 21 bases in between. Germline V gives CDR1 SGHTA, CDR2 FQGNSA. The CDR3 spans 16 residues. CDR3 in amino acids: CASSPDRGGWGEKLFF. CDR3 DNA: TGTGCCAGCAGTCCCGATCGGGGAGGGTGGGGTGAAAAACTGTTTTTT.

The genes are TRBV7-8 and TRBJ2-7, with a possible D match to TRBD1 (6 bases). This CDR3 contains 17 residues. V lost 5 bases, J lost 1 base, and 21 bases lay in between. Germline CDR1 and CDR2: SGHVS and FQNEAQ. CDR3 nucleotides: TGTGCCAGCAGCACAAGGGGGATGGGGAGTTCTTCCTACGAGCAGTACTTC. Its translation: CASSTRGMGSSSYEQYF.

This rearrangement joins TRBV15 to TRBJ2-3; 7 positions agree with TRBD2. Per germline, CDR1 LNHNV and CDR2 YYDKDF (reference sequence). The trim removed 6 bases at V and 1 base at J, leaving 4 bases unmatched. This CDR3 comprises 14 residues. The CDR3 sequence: CATRASGGTDTQYF. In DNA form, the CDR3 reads TGTGCCACCAGAGCTAGCGGAGGCACAGATACGCAGTATTTT.

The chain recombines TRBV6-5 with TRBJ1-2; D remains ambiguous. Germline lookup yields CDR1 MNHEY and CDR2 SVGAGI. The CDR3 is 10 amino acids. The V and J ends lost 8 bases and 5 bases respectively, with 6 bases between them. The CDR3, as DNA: TGTGCCAGCCGTAGTTATGGCTACACCTTC. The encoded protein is CASRSYGYTF.

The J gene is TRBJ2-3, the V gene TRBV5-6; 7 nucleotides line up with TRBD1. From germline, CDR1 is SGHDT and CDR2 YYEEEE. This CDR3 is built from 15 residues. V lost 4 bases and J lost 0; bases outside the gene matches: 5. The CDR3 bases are TGTGCCAGCAGCGTTAGACAGGGCAGCACAGATACGCAGTATTTT. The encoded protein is CASSVRQGSTDTQYF.

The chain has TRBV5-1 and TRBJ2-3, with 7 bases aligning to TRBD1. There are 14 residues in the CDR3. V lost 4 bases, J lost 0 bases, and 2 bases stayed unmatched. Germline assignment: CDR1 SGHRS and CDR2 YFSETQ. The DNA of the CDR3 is TGCGCCAGCAGCCTGACAGGGAGCACAGATACGCAGTATTTT. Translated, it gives CASSLTGSTDTQYF.

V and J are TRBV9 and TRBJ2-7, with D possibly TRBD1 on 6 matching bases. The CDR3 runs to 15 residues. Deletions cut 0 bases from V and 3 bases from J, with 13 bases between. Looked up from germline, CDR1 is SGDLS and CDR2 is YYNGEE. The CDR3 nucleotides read TGTGCCAGCAGCGTAGGGGGGCCAGTTAACTACGAGCAGTACTTC. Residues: CASSVGGPVNYEQYF.

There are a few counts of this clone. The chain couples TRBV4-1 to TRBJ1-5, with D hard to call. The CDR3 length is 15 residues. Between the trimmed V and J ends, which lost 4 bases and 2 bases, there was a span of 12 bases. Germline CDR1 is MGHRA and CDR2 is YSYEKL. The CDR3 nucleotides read TGCGCCAGCAGCCCTCGAGCGGAAGGCAATCAGCCCCAGCATTTT. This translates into CASSPRAEGNQPQHF.

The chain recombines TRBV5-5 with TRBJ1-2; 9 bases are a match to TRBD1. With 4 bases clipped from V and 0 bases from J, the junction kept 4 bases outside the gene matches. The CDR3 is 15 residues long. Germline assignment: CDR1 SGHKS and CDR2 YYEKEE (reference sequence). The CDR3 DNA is TGTGCCAGCAGCCCGGGACAGGGAGCTAACTATGGCTACACCTTC. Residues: CASSPGQGANYGYTF.

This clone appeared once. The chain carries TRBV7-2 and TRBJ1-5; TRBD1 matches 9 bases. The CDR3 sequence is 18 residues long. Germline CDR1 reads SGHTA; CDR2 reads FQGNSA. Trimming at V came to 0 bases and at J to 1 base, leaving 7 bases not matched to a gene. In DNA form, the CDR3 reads TGTGCCAGCAGCTTAGCCCGCCCCGGACAGGGGAGCAATCAGCCCCAGCATTTT. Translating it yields CASSLARPGQGSNQPQHF.

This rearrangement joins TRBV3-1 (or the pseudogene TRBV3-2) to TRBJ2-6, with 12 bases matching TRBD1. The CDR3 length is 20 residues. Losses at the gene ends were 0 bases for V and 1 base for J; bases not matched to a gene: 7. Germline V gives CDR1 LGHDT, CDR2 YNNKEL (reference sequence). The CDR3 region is CASSQDKGQGAPSGANVLTF. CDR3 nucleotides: TGTGCCAGCAGCCAAGATAAGGGACAGGGGGCGCCGTCTGGGGCCAACGTCCTGACTTTC.

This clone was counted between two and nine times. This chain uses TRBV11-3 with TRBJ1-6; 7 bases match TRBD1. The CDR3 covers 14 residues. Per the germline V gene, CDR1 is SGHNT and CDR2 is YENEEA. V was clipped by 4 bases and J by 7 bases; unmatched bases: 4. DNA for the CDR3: TGTGCCAGCAGCTCCGGGACAGTAAATTCACCCCTCCACTTT. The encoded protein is CASSSGTVNSPLHF.

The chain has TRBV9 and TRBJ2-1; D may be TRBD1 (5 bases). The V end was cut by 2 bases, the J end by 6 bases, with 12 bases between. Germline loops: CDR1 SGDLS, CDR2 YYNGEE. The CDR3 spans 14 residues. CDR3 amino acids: CASSVAGIANEQFF. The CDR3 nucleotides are TGTGCCAGCAGCGTCGCAGGGATCGCCAATGAGCAGTTCTTC.

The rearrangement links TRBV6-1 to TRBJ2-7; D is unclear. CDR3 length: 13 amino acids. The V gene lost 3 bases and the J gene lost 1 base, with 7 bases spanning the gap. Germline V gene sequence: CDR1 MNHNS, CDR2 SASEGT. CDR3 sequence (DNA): TGTGCCAGCAGTGACCGGTTTTCCTACGAGCAGTACTTC. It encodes CASSDRFSYEQYF.

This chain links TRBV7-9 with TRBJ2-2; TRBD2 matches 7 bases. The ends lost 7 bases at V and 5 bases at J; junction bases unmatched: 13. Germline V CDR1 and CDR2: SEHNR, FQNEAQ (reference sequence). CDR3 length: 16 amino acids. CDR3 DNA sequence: TGTGCCAGCACCACCACCCCGGGGGGTGGGACCGGGGAGCTGTTTTTT. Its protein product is CASTTTPGGGTGELFF.

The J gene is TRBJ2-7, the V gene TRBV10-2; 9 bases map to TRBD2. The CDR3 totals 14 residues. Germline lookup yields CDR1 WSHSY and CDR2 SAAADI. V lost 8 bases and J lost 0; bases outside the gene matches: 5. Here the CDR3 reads CASYRAGGSYEQYF. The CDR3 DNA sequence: TGCGCCAGCTACCGAGCGGGGGGCTCCTACGAGCAGTACTTC.

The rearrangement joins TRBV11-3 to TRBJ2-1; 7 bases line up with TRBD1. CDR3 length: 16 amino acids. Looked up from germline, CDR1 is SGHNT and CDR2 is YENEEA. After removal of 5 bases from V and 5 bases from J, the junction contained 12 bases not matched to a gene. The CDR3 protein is CASSREGAAGNNEQFF. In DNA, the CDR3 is TGTGCCAGCAGCCGCGAGGGGGCGGCAGGAAACAATGAGCAGTTCTTC.

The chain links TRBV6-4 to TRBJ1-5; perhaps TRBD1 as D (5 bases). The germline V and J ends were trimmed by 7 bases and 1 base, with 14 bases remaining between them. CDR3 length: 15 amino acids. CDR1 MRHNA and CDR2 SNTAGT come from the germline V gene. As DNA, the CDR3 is TGTGCCAGCACACCCCAGGGTGAGAGCAATCAGCCCCAGCATTTT. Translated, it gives CASTPQGESNQPQHF.

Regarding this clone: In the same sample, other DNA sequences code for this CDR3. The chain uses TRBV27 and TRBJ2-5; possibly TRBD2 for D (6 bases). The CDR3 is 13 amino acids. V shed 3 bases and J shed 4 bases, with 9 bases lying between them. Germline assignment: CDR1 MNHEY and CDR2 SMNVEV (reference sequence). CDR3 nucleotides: TGTGCCAGCAGTTTGTTCGGGGGAGAGACCCAGTACTTC. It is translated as CASSLFGGETQYF.

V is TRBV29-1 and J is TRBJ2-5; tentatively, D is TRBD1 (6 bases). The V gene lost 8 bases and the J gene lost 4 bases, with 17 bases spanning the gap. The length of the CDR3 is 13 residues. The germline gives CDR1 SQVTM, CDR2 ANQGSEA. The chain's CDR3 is CSSQRGFGETQYF. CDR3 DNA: TGCAGCTCCCAAAGGGGGTTCGGAGAGACCCAGTACTTC.